This TCR beta chain was identified during a study of T-cell reconstitution after alpha-beta-depleted transplantation in children. Trimming removed 5 bases from V and 5 bases from J; junction bases left unmatched: 11. This CDR3 contains 15 residues. Germline-derived CDR1 and CDR2 are MDHEN and SYDVKM. TCRbeta library preparation incorporated unique molecular identifiers. TCRdb recomputed calls from the PCR reads with MiXCR, one row per CDR3 protein. The data show about 580,000 distinct CDR3 sequences, roughly 30% seen once. The TCR was taken from a boy younger than two with Wiskott-Aldrich syndrome, due to receive a stem cell transplant. The sample here was PBMCs, taken before TCRalphabeta/CD19-depleted stem cell transplant. The chain is built from TRBV28 and TRBJ2-5; 7 bases match TRBD1. This CDR3 reads CASSATGVLWETQYF. The CDR3 coding sequence is TGTGCCAGCAGTGCAACAGGGGTCTTATGGGAGACCCAGTACTTC.